Below, 13 T cell receptor beta chains from the same sample are listed, as sequenced in a study of control samples from healthy donors and cancer patients. Sequencing used immunoSEQ multiplex PCR; TCRdb keeps in-frame clones, though not all of them. The sample has over 200,000 clones, over 75% seen once; the top ten hold roughly 13%. The specimen sequenced was PBMCs. The source of these receptors is a woman aged 55-75 years with lung cancer.

The chain uses TRBV20-1 and TRBJ2-1; D uncertain. This CDR3 comprises 11 residues. Trimming shortened V by 4 bases and J by 5 bases, and 6 bases separated the two germline ends. The germline CDR1 and CDR2 sequences are DFQATT and SNEGSKA (reference sequence). The CDR3 DNA is TGCAGTGCTACTAATAACAATGAGCAGTTCTTC. Its translation: CSATNNNEQFF.

V and J are TRBV29-1 and TRBJ1-2; D is ambiguous. Trimming pared 4 bases from V and 6 bases from J, leaving 15 bases between. The germline CDR1 and CDR2 sequences are SQVTM and ANQGSEA. CDR3 length: 13 residues. CDR3 amino acids: CSVVPVKSHGYTF. CDR3 sequence (DNA): TGCAGCGTTGTTCCCGTCAAATCCCATGGCTACACCTTC.

CDR3 in DNA: TGTGCCAGCACCCCACGGGGCACAGATACGCAGTATTTT. Its protein product is CASTPRGTDTQYF. The chain has TRBV6-6 and TRBJ2-3; no definite D call. Germline CDR1 and CDR2: MNHNY and SVGAGI (reference sequence). This CDR3 has 13 residues. V was shortened by 7 bases and J by 1 base, with 9 bases between the two germline ends.

This clone was picked up a small number of times. The V call is TRBV6-5, the J call TRBJ2-7; perhaps TRBD1 as D (6 bases). The CDR3 length is 11 residues. The germline CDR1 and CDR2 sequences are MNHEY and SVGAGI. Trimming took off 5 bases at V and 7 bases at J, with 9 bases between the two ends. The CDR3 DNA follows: TGTGCCAGCAGTCAGGGGAAAGAGCAGTACTTC. It specifies CASSQGKEQYF.

The V call is TRBV5-6, the J call TRBJ2-7, with D unresolved. The germline V gene encodes CDR1 SGHDT and CDR2 YYEEEE. Trimming stripped 4 bases from V and 7 bases from J, with 9 bases between. The CDR3 length is 11 residues. The CDR3 nucleotides read TGTGCCAGCAGCCTAATGGAGGAGCAGTACTTC. Encoded protein: CASSLMEEQYF.

The chain's CDR3 is CASSLRGGPGEQFF. CDR3 coding DNA: TGTGCCAGCAGCTTGCGGGGGGGGCCAGGTGAGCAGTTCTTC. The V call is TRBV5-5, the J call TRBJ2-1, with TRBD2 identical over 8 bases. J gave up 9 bases and V 1 base, and 6 bases lay outside the gene matches. The CDR3 is 14 amino acids. The germline CDR1 and CDR2 sequences are SGHKS and YYEKEE (reference sequence).

In its sample, this clone was seen a few times. V is TRBV6-5 and J is TRBJ2-1; 12 nucleotides match TRBD2. CDR3 size: 15 residues. Germline V lookup: CDR1 MNHEY, CDR2 SVGAGI. V shed 6 bases, J shed 9 bases, and the junction held 9 bases outside the gene matches. The CDR3 DNA reads TGTGCCAGCAGCCGGACTAGCGGGATAATTGGTGAGCAGTTCTTC. As protein: CASSRTSGIIGEQFF.

This chain uses TRBV11-2 with TRBJ2-1, with D perhaps TRBD2 (6 bases). Germline V gene lookup returns CDR1 SGHAT and CDR2 FQNNGV. Deletions cut 5 bases from V and 10 bases from J, with 15 bases between. CDR3 length: 13 residues. The CDR3 DNA reads TGTGCCAGCAGCAAAAGGGATGGGGGGGAGCAGTTCTTC. Its translation: CASSKRDGGEQFF.

The rearrangement links TRBV29-1 to TRBJ2-1; 12 positions match TRBD2. Germline loops: CDR1 SQVTM, CDR2 ANQGSEA. J was trimmed by 12 bases and V by 6 bases; bases with no gene match: 6. This CDR3 is 12 amino acids long. The CDR3 here is CSVRLAGVLQFF. The DNA for the CDR3 is TGCAGCGTGCGACTAGCGGGAGTTTTGCAGTTCTTC.

The chain is built from TRBV5-5 and TRBJ2-5, with 9 bases fitting TRBD1. J lost 6 bases, V lost 2 bases, and 8 bases had no gene match. CDR3 length equals 15 residues. Germline CDR1 reads SGHKS; CDR2 reads YYEKEE (reference sequence). The DNA for the CDR3 is TGTGCCAGCAGCTTCCCGGGACAGGGCAGACAGACCCAGTACTTC. Protein sequence: CASSFPGQGRQTQYF.

The chain is built from TRBV5-4 and TRBJ2-3; maybe TRBD2 (7 bases). Trimming pared 0 bases from V and 0 bases from J, leaving 8 bases between. Germline lookup yields CDR1 SGHNT and CDR2 YYREEE (reference sequence). This CDR3 has 15 amino acids. The CDR3 DNA sequence: TGTGCCAGCAGCTTGGGCGGGGGCAGCACAGATACGCAGTATTTT. Amino acids: CASSLGGGSTDTQYF.

V usage is TRBV7-9 and J usage is TRBJ1-1, with D maybe TRBD1 (5 bases). The CDR3 contains 12 residues. Looked up from germline, CDR1 is SEHNR and CDR2 is FQNEAQ (reference sequence). The V and J ends lost 5 bases and 8 bases respectively, with 12 bases between them. CDR3 nucleotides: TGTGCCAGCAGCCGTTCCGACAGAGAAGCTTTCTTT. It specifies CASSRSDREAFF.

The chain couples TRBV10-3 to TRBJ2-1; TRBD2 matches 8 bases. J lost 0 bases, V lost 5 bases, and 6 bases had no gene match. Germline values: CDR1 ENHRY, CDR2 SYGVKD. The CDR3 spans 16 residues. The CDR3 loop reads CAISKQSGSSYNEQFF. In nucleotides, the CDR3 is TGTGCCATCAGTAAACAAAGCGGGAGCTCCTACAATGAGCAGTTCTTC.